The 26 T cell receptor beta chains given below trace back to one sample, sequenced in a study of neurological immune-mediated disorders. TCRdb analysed the 5' RACE reads with MiXCR anew, one entry per CDR3 protein. The sample contains roughly 120,000 distinct CDR3 sequences, about 3.4% of which appear only once. Source material: PBMCs. The source is a woman aged 30 to 39 with multiple sclerosis.

V gene TRBV29-1 combines with J gene TRBJ1-3; D possibly corresponds to TRBD1 (6 bases). V lost 4 bases and J lost 3, with 13 bases in between. Germline values: CDR1 SQVTM, CDR2 ANQGSEA. The length of the CDR3 is 14 residues. The CDR3 region is CSVGGGPDGNTIYF. The CDR3 DNA follows: TGCAGCGTTGGAGGGGGACCCGATGGAAACACCATATATTTT.

There are many counts of this clonotype. This chain joins TRBV6-6 and TRBJ2-2, with a weak D call TRBD2 (5 bases). Looked up from germline, CDR1 is MNHNY and CDR2 is SVGAGI (reference sequence). V was shortened by 8 bases and J by 6 bases, with 10 bases between the two germline ends. CDR3 length equals 12 residues. The CDR3 sequence is CASLLVPGELFF. The DNA for the CDR3 is TGTGCCAGCTTACTAGTCCCCGGGGAGCTGTTTTTT.

This clonotype was counted at least ten times. The gene calls are TRBV12-3 or TRBV12-4 and TRBJ1-2; a possible D gene is TRBD1 (6 bases). V dropped 6 bases and J dropped 4 bases, with 15 bases sitting between them. The CDR3 runs to 14 residues. The CDR3 DNA is TGTGCCAGCAGGCCCACAGGGTTGGGCTATGGCTACACCTTC. This codes for CASRPTGLGYGYTF.

This clonotype has at least ten counts. V and J are TRBV9 and TRBJ2-7, with 8 bases aligning to TRBD1. CDR3 length: 13 amino acids. Germline loops: CDR1 SGDLS, CDR2 YYNGEE. V lost 1 base to trimming and J lost 5 bases; unmatched junction nucleotides: 2. CDR3 DNA: TGTGCCAGCAGCGTACAGGGGGCCCACGAGCAGTACTTC. As protein: CASSVQGAHEQYF. The complete variable domain, with remaining parts taken from reference TRBV9 and TRBJ2-7, reads DSGVTQTPKHLITATGQRVTLRCSPRSGDLSVYWYQQSLDQGLQFLIQYYNGEERAKGNILERFSAQQFPDLHSELNLSSLELGDSALYFCASSVQGAHEQYFGPGTRLTVT.

This clonotype was seen at least ten times. The rearrangement links TRBV3-1 to TRBJ2-5; 9 bases map to TRBD2. The CDR3 extends over 15 amino acids. Per the germline V gene, CDR1 is LGHDT and CDR2 is YNNKEL (reference sequence). The junction had 8 bases not matched to a gene; V was cut back by 3 bases and J by 6 bases. CDR3 nucleotides: TGTGCCAGCAGCCACTCGGGACTAGCAGAGAAGACCCAGTACTTC. Amino acid sequence: CASSHSGLAEKTQYF.

In this sample, this clonotype turned up many times. The DNA for the CDR3 is TGCAGTGCCCCTAGGGAAGGGCATGGTGAGCAGTTCTTC. It encodes CSAPREGHGEQFF. The J gene is TRBJ2-1, the V gene TRBV20-1; unclear D gene. Germline-derived CDR1 and CDR2 are DFQATT and SNEGSKA (reference sequence). CDR3 length: 13 amino acids. V lost 6 bases and J 9 bases, leaving 18 bases between the germline ends.

This clonotype was detected ten times or more. The chain carries TRBV7-2 and TRBJ1-2; no clear D. The germline gives CDR1 SGHTA, CDR2 FQGNSA. This CDR3 region has 14 residues. V was cut by 1 base and J by 5 bases, with 11 bases left in between. CDR3 loop: CASSLGLGRYGYTF. CDR3 bases: TGTGCCAGCAGCTTAGGGCTGGGAAGATATGGCTACACCTTC.

This clonotype occurred many times. The DNA for the CDR3 is TGTGCCAGCAGTTACCCGAATCGACAGGGTTCATCTAGCTACACCTTC. Its translation: CASSYPNRQGSSSYTF. The chain uses TRBV6-6 and TRBJ1-2, with 7 positions matching TRBD1. This CDR3 region has 16 residues. CDR1 MNHNY and CDR2 SVGAGI come from the germline V gene (reference sequence). V was pared by 2 bases and J by 9 bases, with 15 bases of the junction left unmatched.

This clonotype was picked up a small number of times. The chain couples TRBV5-1 to TRBJ2-3; D uncertain. Germline V gene lookup returns CDR1 SGHRS and CDR2 YFSETQ. V lost 0 bases, J lost 5 bases, and 10 bases lay in between. This CDR3 contains 14 residues. The CDR3 sequence: CASSLVAGEDTQYF. CDR3 in DNA: TGCGCCAGCAGCTTGGTAGCCGGAGAAGATACGCAGTATTTT.

This clonotype was observed at least ten times. The chain joins TRBV3-1 to TRBJ2-7; D uncertain. Trimming stripped 4 bases from V and 0 bases from J, with 7 bases between. This CDR3 contains 13 residues. CDR1 and CDR2 (germline): LGHDT, YNNKEL (reference sequence). CDR3 coding DNA: TGTGCCAGCAGCCCCGACCCCTCCTACGAGCAGTACTTC. Translated, it gives CASSPDPSYEQYF.

This clonotype was seen at least ten times. The chain joins TRBV12-3 or TRBV12-4 to TRBJ2-2, with D unresolved. The length of the CDR3 is 13 residues. V was pared by 4 bases and J by 6 bases, with 9 bases between. CDR3 DNA: TGTGCCAGCAGTTCTCGAAGGGCCGGGGAGCTGTTTTTT. This gives the protein CASSSRRAGELFF.

This clonotype was recorded many times. The chain uses TRBV5-1 and TRBJ2-5; no clear D gene. Deletions cut 0 bases from V and 1 base from J, with 4 bases between. There are 13 residues in the CDR3. Per the germline V gene, CDR1 is SGHRS and CDR2 is YFSETQ. The CDR3 here is CASSLDIQETQYF. CDR3 DNA: TGCGCCAGCAGCTTGGATATCCAAGAGACCCAGTACTTC. Full variable domain (missing parts from reference TRBV5-1 and TRBJ2-5): KAGVTQTPRYLIKTRGQQVTLSCSPISGHRSVSWYQQTPGQGLQFLFEYFSETQRNKGNFPGRFSGRQFSNSRSEMNVSTLELGDSALYLCASSLDIQETQYFGPGTRLLVL.

This clonotype was found many times. The chain recombines TRBV11-2 with TRBJ1-1, with a weak D call TRBD1 (5 bases). This CDR3 is built from 14 residues. The germline CDR1 and CDR2 sequences are SGHAT and FQNNGV. The V end lost 1 base, the J end lost 5 bases, and 11 bases lay between the germline ends. CDR3: CASSLVWGETEAFF. The CDR3 DNA sequence: TGTGCCAGCAGCTTAGTATGGGGGGAAACTGAAGCTTTCTTT.

This clonotype was counted at least ten times. The chain couples TRBV20-1 to TRBJ1-4; no reliable D call. CDR1 DFQATT and CDR2 SNEGSKA come from the germline V gene (reference sequence). CDR3 size: 15 residues. Trimming shortened V by 3 bases and J by 3 bases, and 14 bases separated the two germline ends. The CDR3 loop is CSASSLPRANEKLFF. CDR3 DNA sequence: TGCAGTGCTAGCAGCCTCCCGCGGGCTAATGAAAAACTGTTTTTT.

This clonotype came up many times. This chain uses TRBV5-1 with TRBJ2-1, with D possibly called TRBD1 or TRBD2 (5 bases each). The V end was cut by 4 bases, the J end by 6 bases, with 17 bases between. The CDR3 consists of 15 residues. The germline V gene encodes CDR1 SGHRS and CDR2 YFSETQ. In DNA form, the CDR3 reads TGCGCCAGCAGCAGAGATACCGGGACCCTCAATGAGCAGTTCTTC. The encoded protein is CASSRDTGTLNEQFF.

The sample holds many counts of this clonotype. The rearrangement links TRBV29-1 to TRBJ2-3; tentatively, D is TRBD2 (6 bases). Deletions cut 6 bases from V and 2 bases from J, with 9 bases between. Germline lookup yields CDR1 SQVTM and CDR2 ANQGSEA. The CDR3 has 12 amino acids. CDR3 bases: TGCAGCGTATTGCGGGACACAGATACGCAGTATTTT. Amino acid sequence: CSVLRDTDTQYF.

This clonotype was seen a few times. The chain combines TRBV12-3 or TRBV12-4 with TRBJ1-1; D is undetermined. V was trimmed by 4 bases and J by 12 bases, leaving 18 bases between them. This CDR3 has 13 residues. The CDR3 nucleotides are TGTGCCAGCAGTTCACTTAAACCCTTTGGAACTTTCTTT. It encodes CASSSLKPFGTFF.

This clonotype occurred many times. In DNA, the CDR3 is TGTGCCAGCAGCTTTCGTTTGGGGGCGGGGAAGGGCACTGAAGCTTTCTTT. This encodes CASSFRLGAGKGTEAFF. This chain uses TRBV11-2 with TRBJ1-1; the D gene is possibly TRBD1 (6 bases). Germline CDR1 reads SGHAT; CDR2 reads FQNNGV. CDR3 length: 17 amino acids. Between the trimmed V and J ends, which lost 3 bases and 4 bases, there was a span of 21 bases.

This clonotype was seen many times. The chain carries TRBV7-2 and TRBJ1-5, with D possibly being TRBD1 (6 bases). Germline V gene data show CDR1 as SGHTA and CDR2 as FQGNSA. The length of the CDR3 is 14 residues. V lost 0 bases to trimming and J lost 7 bases, with 10 bases between them. CDR3 residues: CASSLAQGGQPQHF. CDR3 DNA: TGTGCCAGCAGCTTAGCACAGGGAGGACAGCCCCAGCATTTT.

This clonotype was found many times. The J gene is TRBJ2-5, the V gene TRBV20-1; the match to TRBD1 covers 7 bases. This CDR3 contains 14 residues. Germline assignment: CDR1 DFQATT and CDR2 SNEGSKA (reference sequence). Unmatched junction bases numbered 9, after V lost 6 bases and J lost 2 bases. CDR3 coding DNA: TGCAGTGCAAACCAGGGACAGTTACAAGAGACCCAGTACTTC. Amino acid sequence: CSANQGQLQETQYF.

This clonotype has a count of ten or more. V usage is TRBV7-8 and J usage is TRBJ2-4; TRBD1 is a possible D gene (5 bases). The CDR3 covers 17 residues. Germline assignment: CDR1 SGHVS and CDR2 FQNEAQ. Deletions cut 5 bases from V and 0 bases from J, with 17 bases between. CDR3 in amino acids: CASSPGPGNLAKNIQYF. CDR3 nucleotides: TGTGCCAGCAGCCCCGGCCCAGGGAACCTAGCCAAAAACATTCAGTACTTC.

At least ten counts were recorded for this clonotype. The chain couples TRBV7-2 to TRBJ2-1, with D maybe TRBD2 (6 bases). V lost 3 bases and J 6 bases, leaving 12 bases between the germline ends. CDR3 length: 14 residues. CDR1 is SGHTA, CDR2 FQGNSA, per germline. CDR3 protein: CASSFDLASNEQFF. In DNA, the CDR3 is TGTGCCAGCAGCTTTGACCTAGCGAGCAATGAGCAGTTCTTC.

This clonotype was found many times. The V gene is TRBV7-6, the J gene TRBJ2-2; D perhaps matches TRBD2 (6 bases). Germline loops: CDR1 SGHVS, CDR2 FNYEAQ. V lost 0 bases and J lost 5, with 19 bases in between. CDR3 length: 18 residues. Written as DNA, the CDR3 is TGTGCCAGCAGCTTAGCATCGCTATCACAGGAGGGAACCGGGGAGCTGTTTTTT. Its translation is CASSLASLSQEGTGELFF. Variable domain in full (rest from reference TRBV7-6 and TRBJ2-2): GAGVSQSPRYKVTKRGQDVALRCDPISGHVSLYWYRQALGQGPEFLTYFNYEAQQDKSGLPNDRFSAERPEGSISTLTIQRTEQRDSAMYRCASSLASLSQEGTGELFFGEGSRLTVL.

This clonotype was found many times. The V gene is TRBV20-1, the J gene TRBJ1-5; D not resolved. The CDR3 runs to 14 residues. With 3 bases removed from V and 7 bases from J, the gap between germline ends came to 16 bases. Germline V gene sequence: CDR1 DFQATT, CDR2 SNEGSKA (reference sequence). CDR3 residues: CSASSGKSSQPQHF. The CDR3 DNA reads TGCAGTGCTAGCAGCGGGAAGTCAAGCCAGCCCCAGCATTTT.

This clonotype was counted ten times or more. The chain uses TRBV4-3 and TRBJ2-7; 9 bases match TRBD2. V was clipped by 5 bases and J by 6 bases; unmatched bases: 8. The CDR3 loop spans 14 amino acids. Germline-derived CDR1 and CDR2 are LGHNA and YSLEER. The CDR3 DNA sequence: TGCGCCAGCAGCTCGTCCGGGACTAGCCCCGAGCAGTACTTC. This codes for CASSSSGTSPEQYF.

This clonotype occurred a few times. This chain uses TRBV5-1 with TRBJ1-6, with 9 bases that match TRBD1. With 4 bases clipped from V and 2 bases from J, the junction kept 7 bases outside the gene matches. The germline V gene encodes CDR1 SGHRS and CDR2 YFSETQ. The CDR3 totals 17 residues. This CDR3 reads CASSAGQGGTYNSPLHF. The CDR3 coding sequence is TGCGCCAGCAGCGCGGGACAGGGCGGCACCTATAATTCACCCCTCCACTTT.